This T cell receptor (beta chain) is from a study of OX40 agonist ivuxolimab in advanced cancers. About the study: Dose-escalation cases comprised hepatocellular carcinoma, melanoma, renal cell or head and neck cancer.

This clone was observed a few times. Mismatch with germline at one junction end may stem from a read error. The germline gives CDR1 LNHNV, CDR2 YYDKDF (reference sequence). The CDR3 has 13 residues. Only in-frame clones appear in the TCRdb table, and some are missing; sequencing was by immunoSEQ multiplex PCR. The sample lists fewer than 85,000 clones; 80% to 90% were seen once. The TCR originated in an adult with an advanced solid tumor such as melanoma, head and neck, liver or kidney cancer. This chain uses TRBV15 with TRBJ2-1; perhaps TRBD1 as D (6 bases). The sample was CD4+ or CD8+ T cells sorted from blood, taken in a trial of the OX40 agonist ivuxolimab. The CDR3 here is CATSRNSGQRQVF. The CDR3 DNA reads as TGTGCCACCAGCAGAAATTCAGGACAGAGGCAGGTCTTC.